This T cell receptor (beta chain) is drawn from a study of blood T cell repertoires in COVID-19 (dated by TCRdb to between 2020 and 2021). The study in broad terms: The collaborator samples originated in the United States, Italy and Spain and spanned the acute and convalescent phases of COVID-19. The material from the prospective study consisted of cDNA or gDNA derived from T cells, B-cell-depleted T cells, or PBMCs. Subjects who had been exposed to COVID-19, were actively infected with it, or had recovered from it provided the deeply sampled blood TCRbeta repertoires that made up the dataset. A freely available public database, intended as a resource for researchers studying the immune response to SARS-CoV-2, is where the repertoires were released. Samples were obtained from the ongoing ImmuneRACE study (first 160 participants) and from 1,254 subjects provided by 6 global collaborators. Nearly every sample came with metadata listing a de-identified subject ID, COVID-19 status, age in years and sex. Where HLA class I and class II types were available, the types were taken from metadata supplied by the sample provider, not from assay-based typing. Overall study outcomes, separate from this receptor: The amount of clinical and demographic metadata varied by source and participant and was provided uncurated.

The CDR3 spans 18 residues, from the cysteine through the phenylalanine. Kept here is only the CDR3 DNA, which spans 54 bases and is read in frame from base 1. As regards this clone: Its antigen is not yet known. No clone much larger than this one lies a single base away; base qualities are absent.

The immunoSEQ Assay, a bias-controlled multiplex PCR, was used to amplify TCRbeta CDR3 regions from genomic DNA. The original pipeline was this. The number of nucleated cells in each sample was estimated by amplification of reference gene primers within the assay. To quantify the absolute abundance of each unique TCRbeta CDR3 rearrangement, sequence reads were collapsed and filtered. For each sample, productive Simpson clonality was calculated as the square root of Simpson's diversity index over productive rearrangements. Entries here come from immuneACCESS through TCRdb and include only in-frame sequences with V and J called. Some clones fail to appear in such tables; in the studies checked, an unresolved V gene covers under half of the shortfall, and the cause of the remainder is unknown. V and J calls plus clone size are reproduced from that table; the DNA served to infer D and trimming. The sample includes some 200,000 clones, with approximately 85% observed a single time. The ten largest clonotypes hold approximately 8.9% of the sample.

Each collaborating institution followed its own protocols to collect whole blood in K2EDTA tubes. For TCRbeta analysis, collaborators shipped samples as frozen whole blood, isolated PBMCs, or DNA extracted from either of those sample types. This chain is built from TRBV5-3 and TRBJ1-2, and possibly TRBD1, on 6 matching bases. TRBV5-3 is an ORF for which the function is uncertain. Sample: peripheral blood. The receptor comes from a woman in her fifties or sixties with acute or convalescent COVID-19. The DNA is as follows: TGTGCTTCAAGGGAGACAGGACAAGCAGTTTCTGTTAACTATGGCTACACCTTC. It specifies CASRETGQAVSVNYGYTF.